Listed below are T cell receptor beta chains from one sample, sequenced in a study of cytomegalovirus exposure and HLA in healthy donors. The method was immunoSEQ multiplex PCR; TCRdb's version includes in-frame clones alone and lacks a portion of them. The repertoire holds 130,000 or so clones, with 85% to 90% as singletons. Sequencing was done on a sample of PBMCs. The receptor set was obtained from a young man in good health and CMV-seronegative. CDR3s include the opening cysteine and the closing phenylalanine or tryptophan.

TRBJ1-3 | TRBV27 | CASSLSPAGNTIYF
TRBJ1-1 | TRBV5-1 | CASSLALNTEAFF
TRBJ2-7 | TRBV6-5 | CASSYSRGQVPHEQYF
TRBJ1-2 | TRBV5-6 | CASSRPAGAYGYTF
TRBJ2-2 | TRBV5-6 | CASSYNRGLVAGELFF
TRBJ2-2 | TRBV6-5 | CASSSLAGTGELFF
TRBJ2-5 | TRBV10-3 | CATQTGTMEETQYF
TRBJ1-2 | TRBV14 | CASSQEQGRNYGYTF
TRBJ2-7 | TRBV11-2 | CASSLGTEYEQYF
TRBJ1-5 | TRBV27 | CASSVSGGSNQPQHF
TRBJ2-3 | TRBV7-3 | CASSLTFTRGDTQYF
TRBJ1-1 | TRBV27 | CASSSRQNINTEAFF
TRBJ2-7 | TRBV4-2 | CASSQEPGEQYF
TRBJ1-2 | TRBV19 | CASIRQGENYGYTF
TRBJ2-6 | TRBV11-2 | CASSLDLGRGGGSANVLTF
TRBJ1-5 | TRBV6-4 | CASSDSNYGGIQPQHF
TRBJ1-1 | TRBV6-5 | CASSSSGTGNTEAFF
TRBJ1-2 | TRBV27 | CASSTGPYGYTF
TRBJ1-1 | TRBV4-3 | CASSQAYRGRLEAFF
TRBJ1-2 | TRBV28 | CASGGDGNPHYGYTF
TRBJ1-1 | TRBV7-9 | CASSPRLGTGLNTEAFF
TRBJ2-4 | TRBV5-4 | CASSYAGGRNIQYF
TRBJ2-4 | TRBV6-6 | CASSYPGGVKNIQYF